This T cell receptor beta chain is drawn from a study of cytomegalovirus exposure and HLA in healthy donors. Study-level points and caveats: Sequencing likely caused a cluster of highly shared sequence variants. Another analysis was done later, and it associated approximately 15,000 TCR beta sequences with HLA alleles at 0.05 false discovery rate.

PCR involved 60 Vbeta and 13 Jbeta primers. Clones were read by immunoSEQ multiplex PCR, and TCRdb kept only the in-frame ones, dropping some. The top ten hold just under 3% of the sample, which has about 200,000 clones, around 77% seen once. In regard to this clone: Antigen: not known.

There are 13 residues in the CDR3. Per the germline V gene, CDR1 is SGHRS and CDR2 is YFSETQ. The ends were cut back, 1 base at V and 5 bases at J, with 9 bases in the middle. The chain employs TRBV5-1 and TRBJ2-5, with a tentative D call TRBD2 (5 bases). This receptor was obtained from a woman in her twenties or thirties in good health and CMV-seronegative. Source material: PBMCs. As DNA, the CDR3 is TGCGCCAGCAGCTTGTATTCGGGGGAGACCCAGTACTTC. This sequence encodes CASSLYSGETQYF.